The next 24 T cell receptor beta chains were all read from a single sample in a study of molecular identifiers for immune sequencing clone quantification. TCRdb independently ran MiXCR on the PCR reads; one entry per CDR3 protein. In the table there are hundreds of thousands of distinct CDR3 sequences, roughly 23% of which are singletons. Sequencing used naive CD8+ T cells from blood, with Jurkat cell RNA spiked in. Subset denoted: FACS-sorted CD8+CD4-CCR7+CD45RA+ naive T cells. Every receptor here comes from a human donor in good health. Some libraries in this study had Jurkat cell RNA spiked in.

The sample holds many counts of this clonotype. This chain links TRBV19 with TRBJ2-7; D is tentatively TRBD1 or TRBD2 (5 bases each). Germline values: CDR1 LNHDA, CDR2 SQIVND (reference sequence). V was cut by 5 bases and J by 11 bases, with 25 bases left in between. This CDR3 contains 15 residues. CDR3 DNA: TGTGCCAGTAGTTTCTCCCTTTCACACCGGGACCACGAGTACTTC. Translation gives CASSFSLSHRDHEYF.

This clonotype was seen a handful of times. CDR3 sequence (DNA): TGTGCCAGCAGTTTTGGGGCCGTACAGGGGACCCCAGATACGCAGTATTTT. Its protein is CASSFGAVQGTPDTQYF. The V and J genes are TRBV27 and TRBJ2-3, with TRBD1 identical over 7 bases. The CDR3 runs to 17 residues. The ends lost 3 bases at V and 4 bases at J; junction bases unmatched: 13. The germline V gene encodes CDR1 MNHEY and CDR2 SMNVEV (reference sequence).

Concerning this clonotype itself: A much larger clone is a single base away; this may be a read error. Because the CDR3 is missing its conserved closing phenylalanine or tryptophan, this is likely a read error. The rearrangement links TRBV7-8 to TRBJ2-1; D gene ambiguous. Germline V gene data show CDR1 as SGHVS and CDR2 as FQNEAQ. The CDR3 is 13 amino acids. With 5 bases removed from V and 9 bases from J, the gap between germline ends came to 14 bases. CDR3 nucleotide sequence: TGTGCCAGCAGCCCCGGAAGAACAACTGAGCAGTTCGTC. Translation gives CASSPGRTTEQFV.

This clonotype was seen ten or more times. The chain carries TRBV9 and TRBJ2-1, with a tentative D call TRBD2 (5 bases). This CDR3 contains 14 residues. V lost 0 bases and J 6 bases, leaving 10 bases between the germline ends. Germline loops: CDR1 SGDLS, CDR2 YYNGEE. The CDR3 DNA reads as TGTGCCAGCAGCGTAGATCTAGCTGGCAATGAGCAGTTCTTC. It codes for CASSVDLAGNEQFF.

On this clonotype itself: One junction end does not reproduce the germline sequence, and a read error may be involved. The V gene is TRBV27, the J gene TRBJ2-3; D is undetermined. The germline CDR1 and CDR2 sequences are MNHEY and SMNVEV (reference sequence). The CDR3 is 11 amino acids. This CDR3 reads CACSNTDTQYF. CDR3 nucleotides: TGTGCCTGCAGCAATACAGATACGCAGTATTTT.

This clonotype has at least ten counts. The chain combines TRBV5-4 with TRBJ2-3; D might be TRBD2 (6 bases). Per germline, CDR1 SGHNT and CDR2 YYREEE (reference sequence). Trimming took off 0 bases at V and 2 bases at J, with 16 bases between the two ends. The CDR3 loop spans 17 amino acids. The CDR3 here is CASSLVGSGPTTDTQYF. The DNA for the CDR3 is TGTGCCAGCAGCTTGGTGGGTAGCGGACCAACCACAGATACGCAGTATTTT.

This sequence joins TRBV11-2 and TRBJ2-7; 7 bases line up with TRBD1. CDR1 is SGHAT, CDR2 FQNNGV, per germline. This CDR3 has 15 amino acids. V trimming: 5 bases; J trimming: 1 base; junction bases outside the gene matches: 8. The CDR3 is CASSIGPGQSYEQYF. CDR3 bases: TGTGCCAGCAGCATAGGACCGGGACAGTCCTACGAGCAGTACTTC. The whole variable domain, filled in from reference TRBV11-2 and TRBJ2-7, reads EAGVAQSPRYKIIEKRQSVAFWCNPISGHATLYWYQQILGQGPKLLIQFQNNGVVDDSQLPKDRFSAERLKGVDSTLKIQPAKLEDSAVYLCASSIGPGQSYEQYFGPGTRLTVT.

The V gene is TRBV7-9, the J gene TRBJ2-7; 7 bases fit TRBD1. The V and J ends lost 6 bases and 5 bases, in that order; junction bases with no gene match: 10. This CDR3 spans 14 amino acids. The germline V gene encodes CDR1 SEHNR and CDR2 FQNEAQ (reference sequence). The CDR3 sequence: CASSSSGTAHEQYF. DNA for the CDR3: TGTGCCAGCAGTTCGTCTGGGACAGCCCACGAGCAGTACTTC. The full variable domain, completed using reference TRBV7-9 and TRBJ2-7, is DTGVSQNPRHKITKRGQNVTFRCDPISEHNRLYWYRQTLGQGPEFLTYFQNEAQLEKSRLLSDRFSAERPKGSFSTLEIQRTEQGDSAMYLCASSSSGTAHEQYFGPGTRLTVT.

J is TRBJ1-1 and V is TRBV4-3; D uncertain. V was shortened by 0 bases and J by 4 bases, with 9 bases between the two germline ends. The germline CDR1 and CDR2 sequences are LGHNA and YSLEER. The CDR3 is 14 residues long. The CDR3 sequence is CASSQDLLPTEAFF. The CDR3 DNA follows: TGCGCCAGCAGCCAAGACTTGTTGCCCACTGAAGCTTTCTTT.

This clonotype was counted at least ten times. The chain carries TRBV9 and TRBJ2-7; TRBD1 is a possible D gene (6 bases). V lost 4 bases, J lost 0 bases, and 14 bases lay in between. The CDR3 contains 15 residues. Germline V CDR1 and CDR2: SGDLS, YYNGEE. Here the CDR3 reads CASSRSGTPSYEQYF. In DNA, the CDR3 is TGTGCCAGCAGCCGGTCCGGGACACCCTCCTACGAGCAGTACTTC.

The V and J genes are TRBV4-3 and TRBJ2-3; perhaps TRBD1 as D (6 bases). This CDR3 spans 14 amino acids. Trimming left V 0 bases short and J 6 bases short, with 10 bases between. Germline CDR1 reads LGHNA; CDR2 reads YSLEER. CDR3 DNA sequence: TGCGCCAGCAGCCAAGATTACAGGGAGGATACGCAGTATTTT. Its translation is CASSQDYREDTQYF.

The chain is built from TRBV28 and TRBJ1-1; D gene ambiguous. Germline V gene lookup returns CDR1 MDHEN and CDR2 SYDVKM. The CDR3 has 16 residues. Trimming took off 3 bases at V and 3 bases at J, with 17 bases between the two ends. CDR3: CASSFYSDTGYTEAFF. The CDR3 region has the DNA TGTGCCAGCAGTTTCTACTCCGATACGGGGTACACTGAAGCTTTCTTT.

Many counts were recorded for this clonotype. In DNA, the CDR3 is TGTGCCAGCAGCCTACCCACTCAGACAGGGGGCAACACAGATACGCAGTATTTT. It is translated as CASSLPTQTGGNTDTQYF. The chain employs TRBV6-1 and TRBJ2-3; 10 positions match TRBD1. Germline loops: CDR1 MNHNS, CDR2 SASEGT. The CDR3 spans 18 residues. Losses at the gene ends were 6 bases for V and 2 bases for J; bases not matched to a gene: 14.

This clonotype was recorded at least ten times. The V and J genes are TRBV4-1 and TRBJ1-6; D uncertain. The CDR3 length is 16 residues. Germline CDR1 and CDR2: MGHRA and YSYEKL. V lost 1 base and J lost 6, with 13 bases in between. This CDR3 is CASSQVGGSGNSPLHF. CDR3 nucleotide sequence: TGCGCCAGCAGCCAAGTAGGTGGCTCGGGTAATTCACCCCTCCACTTT.

To note about this clonotype: Sequence at one end of the junction differs from germline and may be a read error. V usage is TRBV2 and J usage is TRBJ2-7; 9 bases align to TRBD2. There are 16 residues in the CDR3. In germline, CDR1 is SNHLY, CDR2 FYNNEI. This chain's CDR3 is CASRYTIEAGGYGQYF. DNA for the CDR3: TGTGCCAGCAGGTACACTATAGAAGCGGGGGGTTACGGGCAGTACTTC. The whole variable domain, filled in from reference TRBV2 and TRBJ2-7, reads EPEVTQTPSHQVTQMGQEVILRCVPISNHLYFYWYRQILGQKVEFLVSFYNNEISEKSEIFDDQFSVERPDGSNFTLKIRSTKLEDSAMYFCASRYTIEAGGYGQYFGPGTRLTVT.

CDR3 protein: CASSPQEGAWAFF. The CDR3, as DNA: TGTGCCAGCAGCCCCCAGGAGGGGGCTTGGGCTTTCTTT. The chain carries TRBV7-9 and TRBJ1-1; 7 positions match TRBD1. There are 13 residues in the CDR3. CDR1 SEHNR and CDR2 FQNEAQ come from the germline V gene (reference sequence). Trimming cost V 5 bases and J 11 bases; bases outside gene matches: 11.

The table lists this clonotype with many counts. The rearrangement joins TRBV4-3 to TRBJ2-7; TRBD1 is a possible D gene (5 bases). Germline V gives CDR1 LGHNA, CDR2 YSLEER. This CDR3 has 14 residues. The V and J ends lost 4 bases and 2 bases respectively, with 12 bases between them. The CDR3 nucleotides read TGCGCCAGCAGCCCCTGGCTAGGGGCCTACGAGCAGTACTTC. Residues: CASSPWLGAYEQYF.

As to this clonotype: Possible read error: a much larger clone is one base away. This chain uses TRBV12-3 or TRBV12-4 with TRBJ1-2; perhaps TRBD1 as D (6 bases). This CDR3 has 15 residues. CDR3 loop: CAGSPGQFLNYGYTF. The CDR3 coding sequence is TGTGCCGGCAGCCCCGGACAGTTCCTGAACTATGGCTACACCTTC.

This clonotype was seen ten or more times. The chain carries TRBV6-5 and TRBJ1-2; D is unresolved. The germline V gene has CDR1 MNHEY and CDR2 SVGAGI. The CDR3 sequence is 11 residues long. V gave up 7 bases and J gave up 8 bases, with 11 bases separating them. In DNA, the CDR3 is TGTGCCAGCATTGAAATGGGGGGCTACACCTTC. It is translated as CASIEMGGYTF.

The rearrangement uses TRBV6-2 or TRBV6-3 and TRBJ2-7, with D perhaps TRBD1 (7 bases). Trimming left V 5 bases short and J 2 bases short, with 13 bases between. The CDR3 is 14 residues long. Germline CDR1 MNHEY, CDR2 SVGEGT. CDR3 protein: CASSTGGGTYEQYF. The CDR3 DNA is TGTGCCAGCAGTACTGGAGGGGGCACCTACGAGCAGTACTTC.

This chain uses TRBV20-1 with TRBJ2-1; the match to TRBD1 covers 9 bases. Germline V gene data show CDR1 as DFQATT and CDR2 as SNEGSKA (reference sequence). V shed 4 bases, J shed 9 bases, and the junction held 7 bases outside the gene matches. There are 13 residues in the CDR3. CDR3 residues: CSATDYRGLEQFF. Written as DNA, the CDR3 is TGCAGTGCTACAGATTACAGGGGGCTTGAGCAGTTCTTC.

Note on this clonotype: Given a much more abundant clone one base away, this may be a read error. Since the CDR3 does not end with the conserved phenylalanine or tryptophan, this likely comes from a read error. As DNA, the CDR3 is TGCAGCGTGAGTTCCGGGACTAGCGGACCCTACGAGCAGTACATC. This sequence encodes CSVSSGTSGPYEQYI. V gene TRBV29-1 combines with J gene TRBJ2-7; 11 bases are shared with TRBD2. Germline V gene sequence: CDR1 SQVTM, CDR2 ANQGSEA. The ends lost 6 bases at V and 2 bases at J; junction bases unmatched: 9. The CDR3 is made up of 15 amino acids.

V is TRBV10-3 and J is TRBJ1-3, with D maybe TRBD1 (6 bases). The CDR3 extends over 16 amino acids. Germline lookup yields CDR1 ENHRY and CDR2 SYGVKD. V was cut by 4 bases and J by 0 bases, with 13 bases left in between. CDR3 residues: CAISGTDFSSGNTIYF. In nucleotides, the CDR3 is TGTGCCATCAGTGGGACAGACTTTAGCTCTGGAAACACCATATATTTT.

About this clonotype: An end of the junction differs from the germline gene, which may be a read error. The rearrangement links TRBV6-2 or TRBV6-3 to TRBJ2-7; no clear D gene. Looked up from germline, CDR1 is MNHEY and CDR2 is SVGEGT. The CDR3 is 11 amino acids. CDR3: CASAYTYAQYF. Here the CDR3 DNA reads TGTGCCAGCGCGTATACCTACGCGCAGTACTTC.